This TCR beta chain appears in the sequencing data of a study of CXCR4 blockade with PD-1 therapy in pancreatic cancer. Study-level points and caveats: Frequent tumor clones were encoded by many distinct rearrangements, suggesting shared antigens.

TCRdb's copy holds only in-frame clones and misses some; the assay was immunoSEQ multiplex PCR. Among over 15,000 clones listed, over 60% were seen once. Germline V gene sequence: CDR1 LNHNV, CDR2 YYDKDF (reference sequence). The CDR3 is 16 amino acids. Unmatched junction bases numbered 5, after V lost 0 bases and J lost 3 bases. A word on this clone: The antigen is undetermined.

V usage is TRBV15 and J usage is TRBJ2-5; 9 bases map to TRBD2. Material: tumor tissue. The sequence derives from a human donor with pancreatic ductal adenocarcinoma. CDR3 DNA sequence: TGTGCCACCAGCAGAGATTGGGCTAGCGGGGAAGAGACCCAGTACTTC. This codes for CATSRDWASGEETQYF.